Listed here are 27 T cell receptor beta chains from one sample, sequenced in a study of tissue T cells after allogeneic stem cell transplantation (dated by TCRdb to between 2021 and 2023). The intended sense of this specimen's time point label: human tissue collected at research (rapid) autopsy. The library was generated by the immunoSEQ multiplex PCR assay. This is the immuneACCESS table as TCRdb keeps it, with only in-frame sequences that have V and J called. A part of the clones is gone; compared with another copy, unresolved V genes explain less than half, and the rest is unexplained. A total of under 900 clones appear in this sample, 51% of them only once. The leading ten clones occupy 35% of the sample. Specimen: blood, collected at autopsy. Receptors originate from an older male patient with steroid-refractory graft-versus-host disease after an allogeneic stem cell transplant. Some T cells may originate with the graft donor following a transplant.

This clone was counted only a few times. A much more abundant neighbour one base away suggests this may be a read error. In the same sample, other DNA sequences code for this CDR3. V is TRBV5-6 and J is TRBJ2-5; 8 bases are shared with TRBD2. V lost 10 bases to trimming and J lost 5 bases; unmatched junction nucleotides: 16. Germline assignment: CDR1 SGHDT and CDR2 YYEEEE. This CDR3 has 15 residues. The CDR3: CARRLGAGGGETQYF. The CDR3 bases are TGTGCCCGCCGCTTGGGGGCCGGGGGGGGCGAGACCCAGTACTTC.

This rearrangement joins TRBV25-1 to TRBJ1-4; D gene ambiguous. There are 14 residues in the CDR3. Deletions cut 4 bases from V and 8 bases from J, with 14 bases between. From germline, CDR1 is MGHDK and CDR2 SYGVNS. The CDR3 sequence: CASSAAWVEEKLFF. DNA for the CDR3: TGTGCCAGCAGTGCGGCTTGGGTAGAGGAAAAACTGTTTTTT.

The rearrangement uses TRBV7-9 and TRBJ2-2, with 10 nucleotides matching TRBD1. Germline values: CDR1 SEHNR, CDR2 FQNEAQ (reference sequence). This CDR3 comprises 15 residues. The V segment lost 0 bases and the J segment 6 bases; nucleotides outside the gene matches: 1. The chain's CDR3 is CASSLATGGPGELFF. The CDR3, as DNA: TGTGCCAGCAGCTTAGCGACAGGGGGCCCCGGGGAGCTGTTTTTT.

This chain joins TRBV19 and TRBJ1-1, with 8 bases that match TRBD1. Unmatched junction bases numbered 2, after V lost 3 bases and J lost 2 bases. The CDR3 is made up of 14 amino acids. The germline V gene has CDR1 LNHDA and CDR2 SQIVND (reference sequence). As DNA, the CDR3 is TGTGCCAGTAGTATTCAGGGGGCTAACACTGAAGCTTTCTTT. Translating gives CASSIQGANTEAFF.

This clone was detected a few times. The J gene is TRBJ2-1, the V gene TRBV7-2; no clear D gene. The ends were cut back, 2 bases at V and 0 bases at J, with 8 bases in the middle. CDR3 length: 15 amino acids. Germline V gene sequence: CDR1 SGHTA, CDR2 FQGNSA. The CDR3 region is CASSLLQLSYNEQFF. CDR3 DNA: TGTGCCAGCAGCTTATTGCAGCTCTCCTACAATGAGCAGTTCTTC.

The V call is TRBV5-5, the J call TRBJ2-2; D gene ambiguous. Germline V lookup: CDR1 SGHKS, CDR2 YYEKEE (reference sequence). The CDR3 is 13 residues long. V dropped 2 bases and J dropped 7 bases, with 9 bases sitting between them. DNA for the CDR3: TGTGCCAGCAGCTTTACCGAGCGCGGGGAGCTGTTTTTT. Protein product: CASSFTERGELFF.

For this clone: This sequence is one base from a far larger clone and is likely a read error. The same CDR3 can be traced to other DNA sequences in this sample. The chain couples TRBV5-6 to TRBJ2-5; TRBD2 matches at 8 bases. The CDR3 is made up of 15 amino acids. The germline V gene has CDR1 SGHDT and CDR2 YYEEEE. V shed 7 bases and J 4 bases; nucleotides not matched to a gene: 12. The CDR3 spells CASRWGAGGGETQYF. CDR3 DNA: TGTGCCAGCCGGTGGGGGGCCGGGGGGGGAGAGACCCAGTACTTC. The full variable domain, in which reference TRBV5-6 and TRBJ2-5 provide the parts outside the CDR3, is DAGVTQSPTHLIKTRGQQVTLRCSPKSGHDTVSWYQQALGQGPQFIFQYYEEEERQRGNFPDRFSGHQFPNYSSELNVNALLLGDSALYLCASRWGAGGGETQYFGPGTRLLVL.

The J gene is TRBJ2-7, the V gene TRBV19, with 9 bases aligning to TRBD1. Germline CDR1 is LNHDA and CDR2 is SQIVND (reference sequence). V gave up 3 bases and J gave up 7 bases; unmatched junction bases: 10. CDR3 size: 15 residues. This chain's CDR3 is CASSIWGTGKREQYF. In nucleotides, the CDR3 is TGTGCCAGTAGTATCTGGGGGACAGGGAAACGGGAGCAGTACTTC. The variable domain in full, completed from reference TRBV19 and TRBJ2-7, reads DGGITQSPKYLFRKEGQNVTLSCEQNLNHDAMYWYRQDPGQGLRLIYYSQIVNDFQKGDIAEGYSVSREKKESFPLTVTSAQKNPTAFYLCASSIWGTGKREQYFGPGTRLTVT.

The CDR3 here is CASSSGGNHEQYF. DNA for the CDR3: TGTGCCAGCAGCTCTGGGGGAAACCACGAGCAGTACTTC. V and J are TRBV7-9 and TRBJ2-7; D is tentatively TRBD1 or TRBD2 (5 bases each). This CDR3 is built from 13 residues. CDR1 and CDR2 from the germline V gene are SEHNR and FQNEAQ (reference sequence). V lost 4 bases to trimming and J lost 5 bases, with 12 bases between them.

By sample fraction, this clone is large (0.1 to 1%). CDR3 in amino acids: CASSPAPGPLDHSNQPQHF. The CDR3 DNA follows: TGCGCCAGCAGCCCGGCGCCGGGACCTTTGGATCATAGCAATCAGCCCCAGCATTTT. The chain links TRBV4-1 to TRBJ1-5; weak D call: TRBD1 (5 bases). Germline V gives CDR1 MGHRA, CDR2 YSYEKL. Trimming took off 4 bases at V and 0 bases at J, with 22 bases between the two ends. The CDR3 is made up of 19 amino acids.

About this clone itself: A far larger clone lies a single base away; this is likely a read error. This same CDR3 is encoded by further DNA sequences in the sample. The chain combines TRBV5-6 with TRBJ2-5; 8 nucleotides agree with TRBD2. This CDR3 comprises 15 residues. From germline, CDR1 is SGHDT and CDR2 YYEEEE. V shed 7 bases and J 5 bases; nucleotides not matched to a gene: 13. The CDR3 sequence: CASRWGAGGGETQYF. For the CDR3, the DNA is TGTGCCAGCCGCTGGGGGGCCGGGGGGGGCGAGACCCAGTACTTC. The complete variable domain, with remaining parts taken from reference TRBV5-6 and TRBJ2-5, reads DAGVTQSPTHLIKTRGQQVTLRCSPKSGHDTVSWYQQALGQGPQFIFQYYEEEERQRGNFPDRFSGHQFPNYSSELNVNALLLGDSALYLCASRWGAGGGETQYFGPGTRLLVL.

Concerning this clone itself: Relative to the germline gene, one junction end is altered; a read error may explain this. This sequence joins TRBV5-6 and TRBJ2-5; 8 positions agree with TRBD2. Germline loops: CDR1 SGHDT, CDR2 YYEEEE. This CDR3 contains 15 residues. In DNA form, the CDR3 reads TGTCCCAGCCGCTTGGTGGCCGGGGGGGGAGAGACCCAGTACTTC. This gives the protein CPSRLVAGGGETQYF.

A note on this clone: It may be a read error: a sequence one base away is much more abundant. The sample carries other DNA sequences with the same CDR3. This chain uses TRBV5-6 with TRBJ2-5, with 9 bases lining up with TRBD2. The CDR3 runs to 15 residues. Germline V CDR1 and CDR2: SGHDT, YYEEEE. J lost 5 bases, V lost 7 bases, and 12 bases had no gene match. The CDR3 DNA follows: TGTGCCAGCCGCGGGGGGGCCGGGGGGGGCGAGACCCAGTACTTC. Translating gives CASRGGAGGGETQYF.

V usage is TRBV20-1 and J usage is TRBJ1-5; a possible D gene is TRBD1 (5 bases). This CDR3 spans 14 amino acids. V was clipped by 3 bases and J by 4 bases, with 13 bases between them. Germline V lookup: CDR1 DFQATT, CDR2 SNEGSKA (reference sequence). For the CDR3, the DNA is TGCAGTGCTAGTTTGGGACCGAAGAATCAGCCCCAGCATTTT. Its translation is CSASLGPKNQPQHF.

The chain has TRBV5-8 and TRBJ2-1; D is undetermined. There are 12 residues in the CDR3. CDR1 SGHTS and CDR2 YDEGEE come from the germline V gene. V lost 0 bases to trimming and J lost 6 bases, with 4 bases between them. For the CDR3, the DNA is TGTGCCAGCAGCTTGGTTCGCAATGAGCAGTTCTTC. Its translation is CASSLVRNEQFF. Together with reference TRBV5-8 and TRBJ2-1, the CDR3 gives the full variable domain: EAGVTQSPTHLIKTRGQQATLRCSPISGHTSVYWYQQALGLGLQFLLWYDEGEERNRGNFPPRFSGRQFPNYSSELNVNALELEDSALYLCASSLVRNEQFFGPGTRLTVL.

V usage is TRBV5-6 and J usage is TRBJ2-5; 8 bases fit TRBD2. CDR3 length: 15 amino acids. V lost 10 bases and J lost 4; bases outside the gene matches: 15. Germline values: CDR1 SGHDT, CDR2 YYEEEE. CDR3 in amino acids: CACCLVAGGGETQYF. In DNA form, the CDR3 reads TGTGCCTGCTGCTTGGTGGCCGGGGGGGGAGAGACCCAGTACTTC.

This rearrangement joins TRBV6-5 to TRBJ2-1; TRBD1 aligns across 8 bases. This CDR3 is built from 15 residues. The J segment lost 2 bases and the V segment lost 5 bases, leaving 5 bases of the junction unmatched. Germline values: CDR1 MNHEY, CDR2 SVGAGI. CDR3 loop: CASSRTGNTYNEQFF. The CDR3 nucleotides are TGTGCCAGCAGTCGGACAGGGAACACCTACAATGAGCAGTTCTTC.

This clone is large by share. V is TRBV9 and J is TRBJ1-1; 8 positions match TRBD1. Trimming at V came to 3 bases and at J to 3 bases, leaving 1 base not matched to a gene. The CDR3 is 13 amino acids. Germline V gene sequence: CDR1 SGDLS, CDR2 YYNGEE. CDR3 protein: CASSAGQDTEAFF. The CDR3 nucleotides are TGTGCCAGCAGCGCGGGACAGGACACTGAAGCTTTCTTT.

This chain uses TRBV25-1 with TRBJ2-4; 12 bases are a match to TRBD2. V lost 3 bases to trimming and J lost 9 bases; unmatched junction nucleotides: 12. CDR1 and CDR2 (germline): MGHDK, SYGVNS. This CDR3 is 17 amino acids long. CDR3 region: CASSDWGPTSGGSIQYF. As DNA, the CDR3 is TGTGCCAGCAGTGACTGGGGCCCTACTAGCGGGGGGAGCATTCAGTACTTC.

The J gene is TRBJ2-7, the V gene TRBV4-1, with D perhaps assigned TRBD1 or TRBD2 (5 bases each). V lost 0 bases, J lost 2 bases, and 11 bases lay in between. Per the germline V gene, CDR1 is MGHRA and CDR2 is YSYEKL. This CDR3 is built from 15 residues. Written as DNA, the CDR3 is TGCGCCAGCAGCCAAGACCCAGGGAGCACCTACGAGCAGTACTTC. Translation: CASSQDPGSTYEQYF.

This clone was picked up a small number of times. This chain connects TRBV6-1 to TRBJ1-6; 7 nucleotides align to TRBD1. V shed 6 bases and J 10 bases; nucleotides not matched to a gene: 6. Germline V CDR1 and CDR2: MNHNS, SASEGT. CDR3 size: 13 residues. The CDR3 coding sequence is TGTGCCAGCAGATATGACAGGGTCTCACCCCTCCACTTT. This codes for CASRYDRVSPLHF.

Of note for this clone: A read error is likely here: a far larger clone is one base away. This CDR3 is also generated by other DNA sequences in the sample. The chain has TRBV5-6 and TRBJ2-5, with TRBD2 identical over 8 bases. The CDR3 extends over 15 amino acids. The germline V gene encodes CDR1 SGHDT and CDR2 YYEEEE. The CDR3 reads CASSLGAGGGETQYF. CDR3 in DNA: TGCGCCAGCAGCTTGGGGGCCGGGGGGGGAGAGACCCAGTACTTC.

The rearrangement links TRBV4-3 to TRBJ1-4; possible D gene TRBD1, 6 bases. V lost 0 bases to trimming and J lost 8 bases, with 13 bases between them. The CDR3 length is 15 residues. In germline, CDR1 is LGHNA, CDR2 YSLEER. The CDR3 DNA reads as TGCGCCAGCAGCCAAGATGGGGGGCTGGGGGAAAAACTGTTTTTT. This sequence encodes CASSQDGGLGEKLFF.

This clone was seen more than once but under ten times. V gene TRBV5-6 combines with J gene TRBJ2-5; 8 bases align to TRBD2. The germline CDR1 and CDR2 sequences are SGHDT and YYEEEE. Germline trimming cut 7 bases from V and 4 bases from J; bases unmatched to any gene: 12. The CDR3 has 15 residues. The CDR3 protein is CASWLVAGGGETQYF. CDR3 DNA: TGTGCCAGCTGGTTGGTGGCCGGGGGGGGAGAGACCCAGTACTTC.

The rearrangement links TRBV10-3 to TRBJ2-7, with 15 bases aligning to TRBD2. Germline V gene data show CDR1 as ENHRY and CDR2 as SYGVKD. CDR3 length equals 13 residues. The V gene end was trimmed by 8 bases and the J gene end by 7 bases; junction bases not matched to a gene: 3. Here the CDR3 reads CAIGTSGGREQYF. The CDR3 nucleotides read TGTGCCATCGGGACTAGCGGGGGGAGAGAGCAGTACTTC.

The V and J genes are TRBV4-2 and TRBJ2-5; D may be TRBD1 (7 bases). The CDR3 extends over 15 amino acids. Between the trimmed V and J ends, which lost 2 bases and 1 base, there was a span of 11 bases. Germline-derived CDR1 and CDR2 are LGHNA and YNFKEQ. The CDR3 protein is CASSQRQGGQETQYF. The CDR3 nucleotides are TGTGCCAGCAGCCAACGACAGGGAGGCCAAGAGACCCAGTACTTC.

Details on this clone: At one end the junction does not follow the germline gene, possibly because of a read error. This chain links TRBV7-7 with TRBJ1-2; D is unresolved. This CDR3 region has 14 residues. Germline V gene data show CDR1 as SSHAT and CDR2 as FNYEAQ (reference sequence). CDR3: CASSPIGANYGYTF. As DNA, the CDR3 is TGTGCTAGCAGCCCCATTGGAGCTAACTATGGCTACACCTTC.